What follows describes a single T cell receptor (beta chain). This CDR3 has 18 residues. Germline V gene data show CDR1 as LNHDA and CDR2 as SQIVND (reference sequence). V dropped 7 bases and J dropped 0; count of bases not matched to a gene: 7. Using immunoSEQ multiplex PCR, the repertoire was profiled, and TCRdb retains in-frame clones only, with some absent. The data contain about 660,000 clones, approximately 87% of them singletons. The source of the sample is a study of shared T cell receptors in the human thymus. The sample was also linked to a second study, of human thymus T cells. That source reports: Each of the donors was a healthy Finnish infant who was undergoing open corrective cardiac surgery for congenital heart defects.

The receptor was derived from a boy younger than two with a congenital heart defect. The chain joins TRBV19 to TRBJ2-1, with TRBD2 identical over 15 bases. Sequenced input: thymocytes. In DNA form, the CDR3 reads TGTGCCAGTACCGGGACTAGCGGGAGGTTGAGCTCCTACAATGAGCAGTTCTTC. Amino acids: CASTGTSGRLSSYNEQFF.